The 10 T cell receptor beta chains below were found in one sample sequenced in a study of identical twins. TCRdb analysed the 5' RACE reads with MiXCR anew, one entry per CDR3 protein. The data contain around 690,000 distinct CDR3 sequences, 21% of them singletons. The same data also went into a second study, on T cells expressing NK-cell markers.

The sample was PBMCs. The receptors originated from a woman under 30 in good health.

This clonotype was picked up a small number of times. V and J are TRBV12-3 or TRBV12-4 and TRBJ1-6; D unclear. Between the trimmed V and J ends, which lost 0 bases and 13 bases, there was a span of 16 bases. This CDR3 has 15 residues. CDR3 sequence (DNA): TGTGCCAGCAGTTTAGCGCTCGAATCCACCGTCCCCCTCCACTTT. Protein sequence: CASSLALESTVPLHF.

The rearrangement uses TRBV20-1 and TRBJ2-5; D remains ambiguous. Germline loops: CDR1 DFQATT, CDR2 SNEGSKA (reference sequence). The CDR3 has 12 residues. Trimming removed 0 bases at V and 5 bases at J, with 7 bases between. The CDR3 DNA reads TGCAGTGCTAGAGAGGGATCGGAGACCCAGTACTTC. Translation gives CSAREGSETQYF.

This chain uses TRBV10-3 with TRBJ2-7; 7 bases are a match to TRBD2. Germline assignment: CDR1 ENHRY and CDR2 SYGVKD. This CDR3 contains 16 residues. Germline trimming cut 5 bases from V and 3 bases from J; bases unmatched to any gene: 13. This CDR3 is CAISRRASGGDYEQYF. As DNA, the CDR3 is TGTGCCATCAGTAGAAGAGCTAGTGGGGGGGACTACGAGCAGTACTTC.

The chain uses TRBV4-1 and TRBJ1-1; tentative D call: TRBD1 (5 bases). The CDR3 is 16 amino acids. Germline V lookup: CDR1 MGHRA, CDR2 YSYEKL. The germline V and J ends were trimmed by 1 base and 4 bases, with 16 bases remaining between them. CDR3 protein: CASSQVPRGSTTEAFF. The CDR3, as DNA: TGCGCCAGCAGCCAAGTCCCTAGGGGAAGTACCACTGAAGCTTTCTTT.

Only a few counts were recorded for this clonotype. The V and J genes are TRBV29-1 and TRBJ2-5, with 7 bases identical to TRBD1. CDR1 SQVTM and CDR2 ANQGSEA come from the germline V gene. CDR3 length: 15 amino acids. The ends lost 4 bases at V and 7 bases at J; junction bases unmatched: 15. CDR3 sequence: CSVGGDDRERGTQYF. The CDR3 DNA reads TGCAGCGTTGGGGGAGATGACAGGGAACGTGGGACCCAGTACTTC.

The V gene is TRBV12-2, the J gene TRBJ2-7; the table's TRBD1 call for D was not verified on the DNA. TRBV12-2 is deemed a pseudogene. The CDR3 is 16 amino acids. CDR3 sequence (DNA): TGTGCAAGTCGCTCACGACAGGGGACGGGCCGCGACGAGCAGTACTTC. This codes for CASRSRQGTGRDEQYF.

This chain joins TRBV29-1 and TRBJ2-1; D is undetermined. Germline V gene lookup returns CDR1 SQVTM and CDR2 ANQGSEA. The V end lost 4 bases, the J end lost 3 bases, and 16 bases lay between the germline ends. CDR3 length: 15 amino acids. The CDR3 loop is CSVGAGLVSYNEQFF. CDR3 DNA: TGCAGCGTTGGGGCAGGCCTTGTGAGCTACAATGAGCAGTTCTTC.

This clonotype was recorded a few times. V is TRBV29-1 and J is TRBJ1-2; no clear D. The V end was cut by 5 bases, the J end by 7 bases, with 5 bases between. This CDR3 has 9 residues. In germline, CDR1 is SQVTM, CDR2 ANQGSEA. CDR3 bases: TGCAGCGTTTCGAGTGGCTACACCTTC. It codes for CSVSSGYTF.

This clonotype came up a few times. The chain has TRBV29-1 and TRBJ2-3; perhaps TRBD1 as D (5 bases). The CDR3 is 16 amino acids. Trimming shortened V by 1 base and J by 2 bases, and 16 bases separated the two germline ends. Per germline, CDR1 SQVTM and CDR2 ANQGSEA. Here the CDR3 DNA reads TGCAGCGTTGAAGGGGTTCTAGGGGCTAACACAGATACGCAGTATTTT. Its protein product is CSVEGVLGANTDTQYF.

This chain joins TRBV6-1 and TRBJ2-1; D gene ambiguous. The CDR3 spans 13 residues. Germline-derived CDR1 and CDR2 are MNHNS and SASEGT. Trimming took 6 bases from V and 3 from J, leaving 9 bases between them. CDR3 residues: CASRPTDYNEQFF. CDR3 DNA sequence: TGTGCCAGCAGGCCAACAGACTACAATGAGCAGTTCTTC.